These 17 T cell receptor beta chains were all obtained from the same sample, sequenced in a study of T-cell memory formation after mild COVID-19 (TCRdb year 2021). Libraries were made using 5' RACE. Sequencing relied on an Illumina NovaSeq 6000. The public reads were reanalyzed by TCRdb: fastp trimming at Q25, MiXCR alignment, in-frame beta chains only. Under each unique CDR3 protein, matching rows form one entry showing the most common genes and DNA. The sample table holds about 470,000 distinct CDR3 sequences, of which around 27% were seen once. Under 15% of the sample belongs to the ten largest clones. The material sequenced was PBMCs or a T cell subset sorted from them (not recorded which). These receptor sequences come from an adult woman who had mild COVID-19 (a few samples of this study predate the infection). The sample titles of this study are shuffled in the database, so cell type and time point are left out; the donor was told from shared clones.

The chain uses TRBV6-2 or TRBV6-3 and TRBJ2-3; 11 bases match TRBD2. CDR3 length: 18 residues. Trimming took 0 bases from V and 0 from J; bases not matched to a gene: 5. The V gene's germline CDR1 is MNHEY and CDR2 SVGEGT. Written as DNA, the CDR3 is TGTGCCAGCAGTTACTCGAGACTAGCGGGACGAAGCACAGATACGCAGTATTTT. This gives the protein CASSYSRLAGRSTDTQYF.

The V call is TRBV7-8, the J call TRBJ1-1; tentative D call: TRBD1 (6 bases). The CDR3 is made up of 13 amino acids. Trimming removed 3 bases from V and 6 bases from J, with 11 bases in between. The germline CDR1 and CDR2 sequences are SGHVS and FQNEAQ. Here the CDR3 DNA reads TGTGCCAGCAGCTTCTTACAGGGTCCTGAAGCTTTCTTT. It encodes CASSFLQGPEAFF.

The genes are TRBV13 and TRBJ1-1; D remains unclear. V gave up 4 bases and J gave up 8 bases, with 11 bases separating them. From germline, CDR1 is PRHDT and CDR2 FYEKMQ (reference sequence). The CDR3 sequence is 12 residues long. The CDR3 sequence is CASSSKLGEAFF. In DNA, the CDR3 is TGTGCCAGCAGCTCCAAATTAGGGGAAGCTTTCTTT.

This clonotype was observed a few times. The chain uses TRBV5-1 and TRBJ2-1; 9 nucleotides agree with TRBD2. Losses at the gene ends were 1 base for V and 4 bases for J; bases not matched to a gene: 6. The CDR3 is made up of 16 amino acids. The germline V gene encodes CDR1 SGHRS and CDR2 YFSETQ. The DNA for the CDR3 is TGCGCCAGCAGCTTGAGTCCTAGCGGGATGTACAATGAGCAGTTCTTC. Its translation is CASSLSPSGMYNEQFF.

This clonotype came up a few times. V and J are TRBV14 and TRBJ2-7, with D possibly matching TRBD1 (6 bases). Germline-derived CDR1 and CDR2 are SGHDN and FVKESK. The CDR3 is 15 residues long. Trimming removed 1 base from V and 2 bases from J, with 12 bases in between. CDR3 nucleotide sequence: TGTGCCAGCAGCCAAGGACAGACAGGACCCTACGAGCAGTACTTC. Amino acids: CASSQGQTGPYEQYF.

The chain links TRBV6-5 to TRBJ2-5; D is uncertain. CDR3 length: 13 residues. The germline V gene encodes CDR1 MNHEY and CDR2 SVGAGI. The V end was cut by 2 bases, the J end by 7 bases, with 11 bases between. The CDR3 loop is CASSYPGQRTQYF. CDR3 DNA sequence: TGTGCCAGCAGTTACCCGGGCCAACGGACCCAGTACTTC.

The chain uses TRBV19 and TRBJ1-2, with 7 bases matching TRBD1. The CDR3 contains 13 residues. Germline lookup yields CDR1 LNHDA and CDR2 SQIVND (reference sequence). Germline trimming cut 7 bases from V and 4 bases from J; bases unmatched to any gene: 6. CDR3 coding DNA: TGTGCCAGTACTGATGGGACAGTCTATGGCTACACCTTC. This gives the protein CASTDGTVYGYTF.

The chain has TRBV10-3 and TRBJ2-1; tentatively, D is TRBD2 (5 bases). V gave up 11 bases and J gave up 0 bases, with 17 bases separating them. Germline V gives CDR1 ENHRY, CDR2 SYGVKD. The CDR3 is 15 amino acids. The CDR3 is CAAQEDGSSYNEQFF. CDR3 sequence (DNA): TGTGCCGCCCAAGAGGATGGGAGCTCCTACAATGAGCAGTTCTTC.

This chain uses TRBV5-1 with TRBJ1-4; TRBD1 matches 7 bases. The CDR3 is made up of 16 amino acids. Germline V gene sequence: CDR1 SGHRS, CDR2 YFSETQ. V was pared by 0 bases and J by 3 bases, with 5 bases of the junction left unmatched. The CDR3 is CASSLAPQGANEKLFF. In DNA form, the CDR3 reads TGCGCCAGCAGCTTGGCCCCCCAGGGGGCTAATGAAAAACTGTTTTTT.

CDR3 loop: CASTPQGEREKLFF. Here the CDR3 DNA reads TGTGCCAGCACCCCCCAAGGGGAACGGGAAAAACTGTTTTTT. This chain links TRBV25-1 with TRBJ1-4; D is possibly TRBD1 (5 bases). The CDR3 spans 14 residues. Looked up from germline, CDR1 is MGHDK and CDR2 is SYGVNS. Trimming cost V 7 bases and J 8 bases, with 17 bases left between them. The full variable domain, its missing parts supplied by reference TRBV25-1 and TRBJ1-4, is EADIYQTPRYLVIGTGKKITLECSQTMGHDKMYWYQQDPGMELHLIHYSYGVNSTEKGDLSSESTVSRIRTEHFPLTLESARPSHTSQYLCASTPQGEREKLFFGSGTQLSVL.

This chain joins TRBV5-1 and TRBJ2-7; D unresolved. The V gene's germline CDR1 is SGHRS and CDR2 YFSETQ. This CDR3 comprises 14 residues. V was pared by 5 bases and J by 5 bases, with 17 bases between. The chain's CDR3 is CASRPEWGADEQYF. CDR3 nucleotide sequence: TGCGCCAGCAGACCCGAGTGGGGTGCCGACGAGCAGTACTTC.

This clonotype was seen a few times. The V and J genes are TRBV5-1 and TRBJ2-3, with D unclear. Germline CDR1 and CDR2: SGHRS and YFSETQ. The CDR3 has 14 residues. Trimming took off 6 bases at V and 0 bases at J, with 11 bases between the two ends. The CDR3 DNA reads as TGCGCCAGCATTCCGGGCCGCAGCACAGATACGCAGTATTTT. It encodes CASIPGRSTDTQYF. The full variable domain, with the rest looked up from reference TRBV5-1 and TRBJ2-3, is KAGVTQTPRYLIKTRGQQVTLSCSPISGHRSVSWYQQTPGQGLQFLFEYFSETQRNKGNFPGRFSGRQFSNSRSEMNVSTLELGDSALYLCASIPGRSTDTQYFGPGTRLTVL.

The V call is TRBV5-6, the J call TRBJ2-1; TRBD1 or TRBD2 may be the D gene (6 bases each). The germline V gene has CDR1 SGHDT and CDR2 YYEEEE. The length of the CDR3 is 16 residues. Trimming stripped 0 bases from V and 9 bases from J, with 19 bases between. The DNA for the CDR3 is TGTGCCAGCAGCTTGGTCGGGGGATTGAGGGGGACTGAGCAGTTCTTC. Encoded protein: CASSLVGGLRGTEQFF.

The chain joins TRBV7-2 to TRBJ1-4; TRBD1 might be the D (6 bases). This CDR3 is 17 amino acids long. The V end was cut by 1 base, the J end by 3 bases, with 15 bases between. Per germline, CDR1 SGHTA and CDR2 FQGNSA. CDR3 in DNA: TGTGCCAGCAGCTTAGGCGTCTTGGGGGCACCTAATGAAAAACTGTTTTTT. Amino acid sequence: CASSLGVLGAPNEKLFF.

The chain recombines TRBV5-5 with TRBJ2-7, with TRBD1 matching 7 bases. The CDR3 consists of 15 residues. V was clipped by 3 bases and J by 3 bases; unmatched bases: 9. Germline lookup yields CDR1 SGHKS and CDR2 YYEKEE (reference sequence). For the CDR3, the DNA is TGTGCCAGCAGCTCACTTTGGGACAGCATCTACGAGCAGTACTTC. Translation gives CASSSLWDSIYEQYF.

The chain recombines TRBV4-2 with TRBJ2-7, with 8 bases that match TRBD2. V was pared by 0 bases and J by 3 bases, with 16 bases of the junction left unmatched. The CDR3 loop spans 19 amino acids. The germline gives CDR1 LGHNA, CDR2 YNFKEQ. The CDR3, as DNA: TGTGCCAGCAGCCAAGATGGGGGAAGGGCGAGCGGGAGAATCTACGAGCAGTACTTC. Amino acid sequence: CASSQDGGRASGRIYEQYF.

The chain uses TRBV27 and TRBJ2-3, with D perhaps TRBD1 or TRBD2 (5 bases each). There are 16 residues in the CDR3. The germline V gene encodes CDR1 MNHEY and CDR2 SMNVEV (reference sequence). V was clipped by 5 bases and J by 2 bases, with 17 bases between them. This CDR3 is CASSPRGPHLTDTQYF. The CDR3, as DNA: TGTGCCAGCAGTCCCCGGGGCCCACACCTCACAGATACGCAGTATTTT.